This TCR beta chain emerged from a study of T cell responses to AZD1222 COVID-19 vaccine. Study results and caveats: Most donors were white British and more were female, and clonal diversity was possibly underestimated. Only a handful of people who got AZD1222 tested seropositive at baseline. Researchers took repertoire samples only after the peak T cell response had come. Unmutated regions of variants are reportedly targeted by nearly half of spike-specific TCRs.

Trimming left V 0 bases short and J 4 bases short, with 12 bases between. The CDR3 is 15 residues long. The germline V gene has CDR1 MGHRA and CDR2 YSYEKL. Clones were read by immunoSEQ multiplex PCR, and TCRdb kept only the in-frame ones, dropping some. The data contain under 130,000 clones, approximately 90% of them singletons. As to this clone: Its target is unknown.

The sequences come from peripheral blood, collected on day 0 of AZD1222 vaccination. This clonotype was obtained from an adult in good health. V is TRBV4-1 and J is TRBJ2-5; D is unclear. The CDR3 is CASSQEGERRETQYF. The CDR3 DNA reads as TGCGCCAGCAGCCAAGAGGGTGAGAGGCGAGAGACCCAGTACTTC.